These T cell receptor beta chains were read from a single sample in a study of radiotherapy plus CTLA-4 blockade in lung cancer. Method: immunoSEQ multiplex PCR; TCRdb's copy keeps in-frame clones and lacks some. This table holds about 59,000 clones, 60% to 80% found once. The material was peripheral blood, obtained from a patient treated with radiotherapy plus ipilimumab. The receptors shown here come from a human donor with non-small cell lung cancer who had a complete response to radiotherapy plus ipilimumab. The CDR3 runs from the conserved cysteine through the conserved F or W. Fields, in order: J gene, clone size, V gene, D gene, CDR3 DNA, CDR3 protein. D genes are given only for firm matches. Some rows have no size entry. The others give once, few or many, or a class for an expanded clone.

TRBJ2-7 - TRBV21-1 - TGTGCCAGCAGCCTCACGGGGACTAGCGGGATCCCCGCTTGCGAGCAGTACTTC CASSLTGTSGIPACEQYF
TRBJ1-5 - TRBV5-1 - TGCGCCAGCAGCCCCGGACAGTGGGATCAGCCCCAGCATTTT CASSPGQWDQPQHF
TRBJ2-7 - TRBV28 TRBD2 TGTGCCAGCAGTGTCCCCGGGACTAGCGGAACCTACGAGCAGTACTTC CASSVPGTSGTYEQYF
TRBJ2-7 - TRBV5-1 TRBD1 TGCGCCAGCTCCGGGACAGGGGAGGGCGAGCAGTACTTC CASSGTGEGEQYF
TRBJ1-1 - TRBV10-3 - TGTGCCATCAGTACCCGGGGGGACACTGAAGCTTTCTTT CAISTRGDTEAFF
TRBJ1-3 - TRBV2 - TGTGCCAGCAGTGGACAGGCCCAATCCTCTGGAAACACCATATATTTT CASSGQAQSSGNTIYF
TRBJ1-5 - TRBV6-5 TRBD1 TGTGCCAGCACTCAGGCAGGGGGTAGCAATCAGCCCCAGCATTTT CASTQAGGSNQPQHF
TRBJ1-3 - TRBV11-2 TRBD1 TGTGCCAGCAGCTTACAGGGACAGTTCTCTGGAAACACCATATATTTT CASSLQGQFSGNTIYF
TRBJ1-6 - TRBV19 TRBD1 TGTGCCAGTAGGACCGGGACAGGGAGCTCCTATAATTCACCCCTCCACTTT CASRTGTGSSYNSPLHF
TRBJ2-1 - TRBV4-2 TRBD2 TGTGCCAGCAGGCTTAGCGGGAGGACCTACAATGAGCAGTTCTTC CASRLSGRTYNEQFF
TRBJ2-5 once TRBV4-1 TRBD2 TGCGCCAGCAGCCAAGGAGGTAGGGTAGCGGGACCAGAGACCCAGTACTTC CASSQGGRVAGPETQYF
TRBJ2-7 - TRBV30 - TGTGCCTGGACCGCGGTAGTGGGCGAGCAGTACTTC CAWTAVVGEQYF
TRBJ1-6 medium-sized TRBV6-6 TRBD1 TGTGCCAGCAGCCGAGGGGGCGGCTCTTCCAACTCACCCCTCCACTTT CASSRGGGSSNSPLHF
TRBJ1-3 - TRBV18 TRBD1 TGTGCCAGCTCACCACGAGACAGGGTCACCTCTTCTGGAAACACCATATATTTT CASSPRDRVTSSGNTIYF
TRBJ2-3 - TRBV4-3 TRBD1 TGCGCCAGCAGCCGAGCCGCCGGGACAGGGGTTACCTCTAGCACAGATACGCAGTATTTT CASSRAAGTGVTSSTDTQYF
TRBJ1-4 once TRBV2 - TGTGCCAGCAGAACCGGGACTAACAATGAAAAACTGTTTTTT CASRTGTNNEKLFF
TRBJ2-1 once TRBV19 TRBD2 TGTGCCAGTAGCCAGAGGACTAGCGGCGGGACTGAGCAGTTCTTC CASSQRTSGGTEQFF
TRBJ2-7 - TRBV28 TRBD1 TGTGCCAGCTCACAGGGGTCGGCCTACGAGCAGTACTTC CASSQGSAYEQYF
TRBJ1-1 - TRBV18 - TGTGCCAGCTCTCGATCCGGGTCGACGGGCACTGAAGCTTTCTTT CASSRSGSTGTEAFF
TRBJ1-5 few TRBV18 - TGTGCCAGCTCACCGACAGACACTCAGCCCCAGCATTTT CASSPTDTQPQHF
TRBJ2-1 - TRBV7-3 - TGTGCCAGCAGAAGGACAGTCATTGATGAGCAGTTCTTC CASRRTVIDEQFF
TRBJ1-3 - TRBV18 - TGTGCCAGCTCACCTTGGACTGACTCTGGAAACACCATATATTTT CASSPWTDSGNTIYF
TRBJ1-4 few TRBV6-5 TRBD1 TGTGCCAGCAGTGCCGACAGGGGCCAAGAAAAACTGTTTTTT CASSADRGQEKLFF
TRBJ2-2 - TRBV5-1 - TGCGCCAGCAGCTTGAACACCAGGGACTTCCAGGGGGAGCTGTTTTTT CASSLNTRDFQGELFF
TRBJ2-5 - TRBV15 TRBD1 TGTGCCACCAGCAGCCTAACAGGGGGGCAAGAGACCCAGTACTTC CATSSLTGGQETQYF
TRBJ1-1 - TRBV6-1 - TGTGCCAGCAGTGAAAAGGGGGGGCAGGGTTACAGTCTGAACACTGAAGCTTTCTTT CASSEKGGQGYSLNTEAFF
TRBJ1-5 - TRBV7-2 TRBD1 TGTGCCAGCAGCTTAAAGGGACAGGGTGGGGGCAATCAGCCCCAGCATTTT CASSLKGQGGGNQPQHF
TRBJ1-1 - TRBV7-8 - TGTGCCAGCAGCTTAGCCGACAGGATCATGAACACTGAAGCTTTCTTT CASSLADRIMNTEAFF
TRBJ1-1 - TRBV4-3 TRBD1 TGCGCCAGCAGCCTAGGACTGGGGGACAGTGAAGCTTTCTTT CASSLGLGDSEAFF
TRBJ1-2 few TRBV6-5 - TGTGCCAGCAGTTACGGCGGACTTAACTATGGCTACACCTTC CASSYGGLNYGYTF
TRBJ1-2 - TRBV4-3 - TGCGCCAGCAGCCAAGATTTGGGGCGGACAGAGCGCCCCTATGGCTACACCTTC CASSQDLGRTERPYGYTF
TRBJ2-1 - TRBV19 TRBD2 TGTGCCAGTAGGAGGACTAGCGGATCGTACAATGAGCAGTTCTTC CASRRTSGSYNEQFF
TRBJ1-5 - TRBV19 - TGTGCCAGTAGTACGCACACGCTCCAACGTAATCAGCCCCAGCATTTT CASSTHTLQRNQPQHF
TRBJ1-1 - TRBV5-1 - TGCGCCAGCAGCTCCGCCGGGAACACTGAAGCTTTCTTT CASSSAGNTEAFF
TRBJ1-2 - TRBV10-3 - TGTGCCATCAGTGAGCCGACAGGCGTCTTCTATGGCTACACCTTC CAISEPTGVFYGYTF
TRBJ2-1 - TRBV5-1 TRBD2 TGCGCCAGCAGCCCGGTGACGGGAGGCCATGAGCAGTTCTTC CASSPVTGGHEQFF
TRBJ2-5 - TRBV18 TRBD2 TGTGCCAGCTCACCACCGTTGCGGGGGGGCGAGACCCAGTACTTC CASSPPLRGGETQYF
TRBJ1-5 - TRBV29-1 - TGCAGCGTTGAACTGTCAGCGGGTCAGCCCCAGCATTTT CSVELSAGQPQHF
TRBJ2-5 once TRBV5-4 TRBD1 TGTGCCAGCAGCTCGGGACAGGGGAGGGAGACCCAGTACTTC CASSSGQGRETQYF
TRBJ2-7 - TRBV6-6 - TGTGCCAGCAGACCCCCCCCGCCGGGATCGAACGAGCAGTACTTC CASRPPPPGSNEQYF